The 11 T cell receptor beta chains presented below share a single source sample, sequenced in a study of T cell responses to AZD1222 COVID-19 vaccine. Sequencing used immunoSEQ multiplex PCR; TCRdb keeps in-frame clones, though not all of them. The repertoire consists of approximately 96,000 clones, with 85% to 90% occurring once and the leading ten covering 5.6%. Sequencing was performed on peripheral blood, taken 28 days after the second AZD1222 dose. The receptors originated from an adult who received the AZD1222 COVID-19 vaccine.

The CDR3 spells CASSPRAREQYF. CDR3 nucleotide sequence: TGTGCCAGCAGTCCCCGGGCGCGGGAGCAGTACTTC. The V and J genes are TRBV28 and TRBJ2-7; D gene unclear. The CDR3 runs 12 residues. Trimming took 5 bases from V and 7 from J, leaving 12 bases between them. Germline V gene data show CDR1 as MDHEN and CDR2 as SYDVKM.

This clone was seen only a few times. The CDR3 bases are TGTGCCAGCGGTGAGCCCCATGAGCAGTTCTTC. As protein: CASGEPHEQFF. The rearrangement links TRBV28 to TRBJ2-1; D is unresolved. The CDR3 has 11 residues. The ends were cut back, 8 bases at V and 8 bases at J, with 10 bases in the middle. From germline, CDR1 is MDHEN and CDR2 SYDVKM.

This chain links TRBV7-9 with TRBJ2-7; 11 nucleotides line up with TRBD2. From germline, CDR1 is SEHNR and CDR2 FQNEAQ (reference sequence). Germline trimming cut 6 bases from V and 3 bases from J; bases unmatched to any gene: 4. This CDR3 spans 14 amino acids. CDR3 protein: CASRGTSGIYEQYF. The CDR3, as DNA: TGTGCCAGCAGGGGGACTAGCGGAATCTACGAGCAGTACTTC.

The chain carries TRBV18 and TRBJ2-7; 9 nucleotides align to TRBD1. V lost 2 bases and J lost 0; bases outside the gene matches: 5. This CDR3 spans 16 amino acids. CDR1 and CDR2 (germline): KGHSH, LQKENI. The CDR3 region is CASSPLGGQGSYEQYF. The CDR3 nucleotides read TGTGCCAGCTCACCATTAGGGGGACAGGGCTCCTACGAGCAGTACTTC.

The gene calls are TRBV7-9 and TRBJ2-7; TRBD1 aligns across 9 bases. This CDR3 comprises 16 residues. Germline loops: CDR1 SEHNR, CDR2 FQNEAQ (reference sequence). The J segment lost 5 bases and the V segment lost 0 bases, leaving 8 bases of the junction unmatched. CDR3 loop: CASSLAGTGHSNEQYF. As DNA, the CDR3 is TGTGCCAGCAGCTTAGCCGGGACAGGGCATTCTAACGAGCAGTACTTC. Based on the CDR3 plus reference TRBV7-9 and TRBJ2-7, the full variable domain is DTGVSQNPRHKITKRGQNVTFRCDPISEHNRLYWYRQTLGQGPEFLTYFQNEAQLEKSRLLSDRFSAERPKGSFSTLEIQRTEQGDSAMYLCASSLAGTGHSNEQYFGPGTRLTVT.

J is TRBJ1-2 and V is TRBV5-1; weak D call: TRBD1 (6 bases). Germline CDR1 is SGHRS and CDR2 is YFSETQ. V dropped 0 bases and J dropped 6 bases, with 9 bases sitting between them. The CDR3 runs to 13 residues. The CDR3 region has the DNA TGCGCCAGCAGCTTGGTGGCAGGGGATGGCTACACCTTC. This gives the protein CASSLVAGDGYTF. Looking up the rest from reference TRBV5-1 and TRBJ1-2 gives the full variable domain: KAGVTQTPRYLIKTRGQQVTLSCSPISGHRSVSWYQQTPGQGLQFLFEYFSETQRNKGNFPGRFSGRQFSNSRSEMNVSTLELGDSALYLCASSLVAGDGYTFGSGTRLTVV.

This chain uses TRBV2 with TRBJ2-1; tentatively, D is TRBD2 (5 bases). V was cut by 7 bases and J by 9 bases, with 16 bases left in between. Germline loops: CDR1 SNHLY, CDR2 FYNNEI. CDR3 size: 13 residues. CDR3 sequence: CASTRAGGGEQFF. The CDR3 DNA follows: TGTGCCAGCACGCGGGCCGGCGGTGGTGAGCAGTTCTTC.

This chain joins TRBV7-9 and TRBJ2-7; 8 bases fit TRBD2. Germline V gene lookup returns CDR1 SEHNR and CDR2 FQNEAQ (reference sequence). V lost 4 bases to trimming and J lost 1 base; unmatched junction nucleotides: 12. The CDR3 spans 17 residues. In nucleotides, the CDR3 is TGTGCCAGCAGCTCCCTTGGCCAGCGGGGGAAGTCCTACGAGCAGTACTTC. Translation gives CASSSLGQRGKSYEQYF.

The chain employs TRBV7-9 and TRBJ1-2; D not resolved. The CDR3 loop spans 12 amino acids. The V gene's germline CDR1 is SEHNR and CDR2 FQNEAQ (reference sequence). V was shortened by 5 bases and J by 1 base, with 5 bases between the two germline ends. The CDR3 region is CASSTRNYGYTF. The CDR3 DNA reads as TGTGCCAGCAGCACCCGTAACTATGGCTACACCTTC. The full variable domain, completed using reference TRBV7-9 and TRBJ1-2, is DTGVSQNPRHKITKRGQNVTFRCDPISEHNRLYWYRQTLGQGPEFLTYFQNEAQLEKSRLLSDRFSAERPKGSFSTLEIQRTEQGDSAMYLCASSTRNYGYTFGSGTRLTVV.

V is TRBV25-1 and J is TRBJ2-3; D gene ambiguous. Per germline, CDR1 MGHDK and CDR2 SYGVNS. Trimming left V 3 bases short and J 4 bases short, with 17 bases between. The length of the CDR3 is 16 residues. DNA for the CDR3: TGTGCCAGCAGTGATCCAAGCCCGGCCGGGCCAGATACGCAGTATTTT. Translation gives CASSDPSPAGPDTQYF.

The chain carries TRBV4-1 and TRBJ2-7, with no clear D. CDR3 length: 15 residues. In germline, CDR1 is MGHRA, CDR2 YSYEKL. The V end lost 2 bases, the J end lost 1 base, and 12 bases lay between the germline ends. The CDR3 here is CASSQPGIVSYEQYF. The DNA of the CDR3 is TGCGCCAGCAGCCAACCCGGTATAGTATCCTACGAGCAGTACTTC.